The clone carrying this TCR beta chain was recorded at least ten times. Its antigen is unidentified. As to time point: patch test 3, about 24 weeks after DPC sensitization. Treatment: therapeutic diphenylcyclopropenone sensitization with weekly scalp DPC. The study drew its donors from alopecia patients who were 18 to 70 years old and suitable for DPC. The library tagged individual cDNA molecules with unique molecular identifiers. TCRdb reanalysed the RACE reads using MiXCR and keeps one entry per CDR3 protein. Here the sample spans about 160,000 distinct CDR3 sequences, around 30% being singletons. Trimming took 2 bases from V and 5 from J; bases not matched to a gene: 13. Germline V lookup: CDR1 KGHSH, CDR2 LQKENI. This CDR3 has 17 residues. The data were obtained in a study of human T cells and chemical hapten exposure. Study-wide results and limits: DPC sensitization left the count of TCRs above 1 in 1000 unchanged.

This receptor was taken from a woman younger than 35 with alopecia areata. Some clones in this sample may be carry-over from other donors' samples. This sequence joins TRBV18 and TRBJ2-7; the match to TRBD1 covers 9 bases. This specimen consisted of whole blood, obtained in connection with sensitization to the hapten diphenylcyclopropenone (DPC). The CDR3 loop reads CASSPEKSGTGSNEQYF. As DNA, the CDR3 is TGTGCCAGCTCACCAGAGAAGTCCGGGACAGGGAGCAACGAGCAGTACTTC.